Below are 12 T cell receptor beta chains sequenced from a single sample in a study of T cell changes during pregnancy in multiple sclerosis (dated by TCRdb to the late 2010s). Library prep was done by the immunoSEQ multiplex PCR assay. Entries here come from immuneACCESS through TCRdb and include only in-frame sequences with V and J called. Some clones fail to appear in such tables; in the studies checked, an unresolved V gene covers under half of the shortfall, and the cause of the remainder is unknown. This sample is represented by around 57,000 clones; approximately 92% of them were singletons. The ten largest clonotypes hold 0.16% of the sample. Here the sequenced sample was CD4+ T cells from peripheral blood mononuclear cells, taken after pregnancy. Receptors originate from a female donor in good health, enrolled as a control in a pregnancy study.

V gene TRBV9 combines with J gene TRBJ2-3; TRBD2 agrees at 10 bases. The V and J ends lost 1 base and 2 bases, in that order; junction bases with no gene match: 1. The CDR3 consists of 15 residues. Looked up from germline, CDR1 is SGDLS and CDR2 is YYNGEE. CDR3 sequence (DNA): TGTGCCAGCAGCGTAAGCGGGGGGGCCACAGATACGCAGTATTTT. It is translated as CASSVSGGATDTQYF.

The chain couples TRBV5-1 to TRBJ2-7; a possible D gene is TRBD1 (5 bases). This CDR3 is 14 amino acids long. Trimming removed 4 bases from V and 2 bases from J, with 13 bases in between. Germline V CDR1 and CDR2: SGHRS, YFSETQ. In DNA, the CDR3 is TGCGCCAGCAGCCCGCGGACACCCCCCTACGAGCAGTACTTC. It encodes CASSPRTPPYEQYF.

This chain uses TRBV7-9 with TRBJ2-7, with D unresolved. This CDR3 comprises 14 residues. Germline CDR1 SEHNR, CDR2 FQNEAQ (reference sequence). V gave up 1 base and J gave up 3 bases, with 10 bases separating them. The CDR3, as DNA: TGTGCCAGCAGCTTAGACTATCTAAACTACGAGCAGTACTTC. This translates into CASSLDYLNYEQYF.

V usage is TRBV6-5 and J usage is TRBJ1-4; no reliable D call. Germline assignment: CDR1 MNHEY and CDR2 SVGAGI. Between the trimmed V and J ends, which lost 8 bases and 8 bases, there was a span of 21 bases. The CDR3 length is 15 residues. The CDR3 DNA sequence: TGTGCCAGCTGTGCCCCGGTGGGTTTCGGGGAAAAACTGTTTTTT. As protein: CASCAPVGFGEKLFF.

V gene TRBV7-2 combines with J gene TRBJ1-1; 8 bases agree with TRBD1. This CDR3 comprises 14 residues. Germline-derived CDR1 and CDR2 are SGHTA and FQGNSA. J was trimmed by 4 bases and V by 6 bases; bases with no gene match: 7. The CDR3 DNA reads as TGTGCCAGCAGTCCGGACAGGGCCACCACTGAAGCTTTCTTT. It yields the protein CASSPDRATTEAFF.

The rearrangement joins TRBV12-5 to TRBJ1-1; D is unclear. Trimming shortened V by 5 bases and J by 5 bases, and 9 bases separated the two germline ends. The CDR3 is 12 amino acids. Germline V gene data show CDR1 as LGHNT and CDR2 as FRNRAP. CDR3 nucleotides: TGTGCTAGTGGTCGGGGTGGGACTGAAGCTTTCTTT. It encodes CASGRGGTEAFF.

The chain combines TRBV7-2 with TRBJ1-2; D gene ambiguous. Between the trimmed V and J ends, which lost 5 bases and 1 base, there was a span of 14 bases. Germline CDR1 is SGHTA and CDR2 is FQGNSA. This CDR3 contains 15 residues. The CDR3 spells CASSPARGSNYGYTF. The CDR3 coding sequence is TGTGCCAGCAGCCCCGCTCGGGGAAGTAACTATGGCTACACCTTC.

The V gene is TRBV6-5, the J gene TRBJ2-7; 9 positions match TRBD1. Germline CDR1 MNHEY, CDR2 SVGAGI. This CDR3 is built from 14 residues. The ends lost 6 bases at V and 2 bases at J; junction bases unmatched: 5. The CDR3 protein is CASSWDRDAYEQYF. The CDR3 coding sequence is TGTGCCAGCAGCTGGGACAGGGATGCCTACGAGCAGTACTTC.

The genes are TRBV5-8 and TRBJ2-7, with TRBD1 matching over 9 bases. The trim removed 6 bases at V and 5 bases at J, leaving 9 bases unmatched. The germline gives CDR1 SGHTS, CDR2 YDEGEE. CDR3 length: 14 residues. In DNA, the CDR3 is TGTGCCAGCAATGGTAGACAGGGGGATGACGAGCAGTACTTC. Translated, it gives CASNGRQGDDEQYF.

This sequence joins TRBV7-2 and TRBJ1-1; 9 nucleotides line up with TRBD1. Germline V lookup: CDR1 SGHTA, CDR2 FQGNSA. V shed 5 bases and J 11 bases; nucleotides not matched to a gene: 9. The CDR3 runs to 13 residues. The CDR3 reads CASSRGQGESAFF. CDR3 nucleotide sequence: TGTGCCAGCAGCCGGGGACAGGGAGAGTCTGCTTTCTTT.

Here the CDR3 reads CASSYKGETYEQYF. DNA of the CDR3: TGTGCCAGCAGTTACAAGGGGGAGACCTACGAGCAGTACTTC. The gene calls are TRBV6-5 and TRBJ2-7; possibly TRBD1 for D (6 bases). CDR3 length: 14 amino acids. The germline CDR1 and CDR2 sequences are MNHEY and SVGAGI. Trimming removed 2 bases from V and 2 bases from J, with 10 bases in between.

This rearrangement joins TRBV5-4 to TRBJ2-5; D unclear. Trimming took 2 bases from V and 1 from J, leaving 3 bases between them. Germline lookup yields CDR1 SGHNT and CDR2 YYREEE (reference sequence). This CDR3 has 12 amino acids. The CDR3 spells CASSLLQETQYF. CDR3 nucleotides: TGTGCCAGCAGCTTACTCCAAGAGACCCAGTACTTC.